The 27 T cell receptor beta chains presented below share a single source sample, sequenced in a study of T cell repertoires in cytomegalovirus infection (dated 2019 in TCRdb). For sequencing, an Illumina HiSeq 1500 was employed. The raw public data were reprocessed by TCRdb itself: fastp quality trimming at Q25, MiXCR clonotype calling, in-frame beta chains only. Identical CDR3 protein sequences are pooled into one entry, listed with their most common genes and DNA. For this sample there are 350,000 to 500,000 distinct CDR3 sequences; 31% appear just once. The ten largest clonotypes hold roughly an eighth of the sample. Sequences were obtained from PBMCs. The receptors were sampled from a human donor in good health (CMV status not recorded). Some clones in this sample may be carry-over from other donors' samples.

This clonotype was counted ten times or more. The rearrangement uses TRBV12-3 or TRBV12-4 and TRBJ1-5; 9 bases match TRBD1. V dropped 7 bases and J dropped 7; count of bases not matched to a gene: 5. This CDR3 comprises 13 residues. This CDR3 reads CASNDRGGQPQHF. The CDR3 DNA reads TGTGCCAGCAATGACAGGGGGGGACAGCCCCAGCATTTT.

A few counts support this clonotype. V is TRBV27 and J is TRBJ2-5; weak D call: TRBD2 (5 bases). The length of the CDR3 is 14 residues. Trimming shortened V by 3 bases and J by 7 bases, and 15 bases separated the two germline ends. Germline values: CDR1 MNHEY, CDR2 SMNVEV (reference sequence). This chain's CDR3 is CASSLSSSGRTQYF. CDR3 in DNA: TGTGCCAGCAGTTTGTCTTCGAGCGGTAGGACCCAGTACTTC.

Only a few counts were recorded for this clonotype. The chain couples TRBV4-2 to TRBJ1-2; 9 nucleotides align to TRBD1. The junction had 5 bases not matched to a gene; V was cut back by 0 bases and J by 3 bases. This CDR3 spans 16 amino acids. The germline CDR1 and CDR2 sequences are LGHNA and YNFKEQ. CDR3 residues: CASSQESGQGYYGYTF. For the CDR3, the DNA is TGTGCCAGCAGCCAAGAGTCGGGACAGGGCTACTATGGCTACACCTTC.

This clonotype was counted at least ten times. V usage is TRBV12-3 or TRBV12-4 and J usage is TRBJ1-2, with TRBD1 matching 8 bases. This CDR3 is 16 amino acids long. Trimming cost V 1 base and J 2 bases; bases outside gene matches: 6. The CDR3 protein is CASSLGGTGGNYGYTF. Here the CDR3 DNA reads TGTGCCAGCAGTTTAGGTGGGACAGGCGGGAACTATGGCTACACCTTC.

In its sample, this clonotype was seen many times. V usage is TRBV7-2 and J usage is TRBJ1-1; 8 bases align to TRBD1. The trim removed 6 bases at V and 6 bases at J, leaving 12 bases unmatched. This CDR3 is 15 amino acids long. Germline CDR1 and CDR2: SGHTA and FQGNSA. The CDR3 region has the DNA TGTGCCAGCAGACCGCAACTGGACAGGGTGGCTGAAGCTTTCTTT. Translating it yields CASRPQLDRVAEAFF.

V is TRBV10-1 and J is TRBJ1-1; no reliable D call. The CDR3 extends over 15 amino acids. Trimming left V 1 base short and J 3 bases short, with 12 bases between. Germline-derived CDR1 and CDR2 are WNHNN and SYGVQD (reference sequence). CDR3 sequence (DNA): TGCGCCAGCAGTGAGTGGTTAGGAGCAGACACTGAAGCTTTCTTT. Its translation: CASSEWLGADTEAFF.

This chain links TRBV4-1 with TRBJ2-2; 7 bases map to TRBD2. V dropped 11 bases and J dropped 0; count of bases not matched to a gene: 6. This CDR3 is 14 amino acids long. Germline values: CDR1 MGHRA, CDR2 YSYEKL. The CDR3, as DNA: TGCGCCTCGCGGGAGTTGTCGAACACCGGGGAGCTGTTTTTT. It is translated as CASRELSNTGELFF.

This clonotype came up many times. V usage is TRBV7-8 and J usage is TRBJ2-7; D may match TRBD1 or TRBD2 (5 bases each). CDR1 SGHVS and CDR2 FQNEAQ come from the germline V gene. The CDR3 totals 13 residues. Trimming removed 6 bases from V and 5 bases from J, with 14 bases in between. In DNA form, the CDR3 reads TGTGCCAGCAGTTCGGTAAGGGACCACGAGCAGTACTTC. As protein: CASSSVRDHEQYF.

This clonotype was detected once. The CDR3 spells CASSMRGRGTEAFF. In nucleotides, the CDR3 is TGTGCCAGTAGTATGCGGGGGCGCGGCACTGAAGCTTTCTTT. J is TRBJ1-1 and V is TRBV19, with D possibly TRBD1 on 6 matching bases. V was shortened by 3 bases and J by 4 bases, with 12 bases between the two germline ends. From germline, CDR1 is LNHDA and CDR2 SQIVND (reference sequence). The CDR3 loop spans 14 amino acids.

Only one count was recorded for this clonotype. The CDR3 nucleotides read TGCAGTGCTCCCCCCCCAGGGGGTAGCAATCAGCCCCAGCATTTT. It encodes CSAPPPGGSNQPQHF. The chain joins TRBV20-1 to TRBJ1-5; 7 bases are shared with TRBD1. V lost 5 bases, J lost 0 bases, and 7 bases stayed unmatched. Germline CDR1 reads DFQATT; CDR2 reads SNEGSKA (reference sequence). The CDR3 runs to 15 residues.

Of note for this clonotype: Possible read error: a much larger clone is one base away. The V gene is TRBV6-1, the J gene TRBJ2-7, with TRBD2 identical over 7 bases. Germline CDR1 is MNHNS and CDR2 is SASEGT. The CDR3 spans 14 residues. The CDR3 nucleotides are TGTGCCCGCAGCGGGGACGGACACTCCTACGAGCAGTACTTC. Translated: CARSGDGHSYEQYF.

CDR3 DNA: TGTGCCAGCAGCCCACTGATAGACAGTGTAGATTGGGATACGCAGTATTTT. This encodes CASSPLIDSVDWDTQYF. The V and J genes are TRBV11-2 and TRBJ2-3; perhaps TRBD1 as D (5 bases). This CDR3 has 17 amino acids. V was pared by 5 bases and J by 6 bases, with 24 bases between. Germline CDR1 and CDR2: SGHAT and FQNNGV.

V usage is TRBV12-3 or TRBV12-4 and J usage is TRBJ1-4; tentative D call: TRBD1 (5 bases). Trimming removed 2 bases from V and 8 bases from J, with 9 bases in between. CDR3 length: 13 residues. CDR3 protein: CASSLFAGEKLFF. The CDR3 DNA reads as TGTGCCAGCAGTTTATTTGCAGGGGAAAAACTGTTTTTT.

Concerning this clonotype: Germline and junction disagree at one end, which may indicate a read error. The chain is built from TRBV12-3 or TRBV12-4 and TRBJ2-7, with D unclear. The CDR3 runs 15 residues. CDR3 DNA: TGTGCCATCAGATTAGCAGCCGGACGACCCCAAGAGCATTACTTC. This sequence encodes CAIRLAAGRPQEHYF.

About this clonotype itself: Given the absence of the conserved phenylalanine or tryptophan at the CDR3 end, a read error is likely. The chain is built from TRBV7-2 and TRBJ1-5; perhaps TRBD1 as D (5 bases). V lost 4 bases to trimming and J lost 5 bases, with 15 bases between them. The length of the CDR3 is 15 residues. Germline V gene lookup returns CDR1 SGHTA and CDR2 FQGNSA. The CDR3 is CASSSSWGLDQPQHL. In DNA, the CDR3 is TGTGCCAGCAGCTCCAGTTGGGGACTTGATCAGCCCCAGCATTTG.

This clonotype was picked up many times. This chain connects TRBV7-2 to TRBJ1-2; D call uncertain. Germline lookup yields CDR1 SGHTA and CDR2 FQGNSA. CDR3 length: 12 amino acids. With 1 base removed from V and 4 bases from J, the gap between germline ends came to 4 bases. The CDR3, as DNA: TGTGCCAGCAGCTTAGAGGGCTATGGCTACACCTTC. Its protein is CASSLEGYGYTF.

This clonotype was detected only a few times. V usage is TRBV7-9 and J usage is TRBJ1-5, with D unclear. This CDR3 has 15 amino acids. Germline assignment: CDR1 SEHNR and CDR2 FQNEAQ (reference sequence). V gave up 3 bases and J gave up 0 bases, with 9 bases separating them. The chain's CDR3 is CASSFAGDSNQPQHF. DNA for the CDR3: TGTGCCAGCAGCTTTGCGGGCGATAGCAATCAGCCCCAGCATTTT. Using reference TRBV7-9 and TRBJ1-5 for the parts outside the CDR3, the full variable domain is DTGVSQNPRHKITKRGQNVTFRCDPISEHNRLYWYRQTLGQGPEFLTYFQNEAQLEKSRLLSDRFSAERPKGSFSTLEIQRTEQGDSAMYLCASSFAGDSNQPQHFGDGTRLSIL.

A few counts support this clonotype. This chain connects TRBV5-4 to TRBJ2-5; the D gene is possibly TRBD2 (6 bases). Trimming pared 4 bases from V and 1 base from J, leaving 11 bases between. CDR1 is SGHNT, CDR2 YYREEE, per germline (reference sequence). CDR3 length: 14 amino acids. This CDR3 is CASSPVGGQETQYF. The DNA of the CDR3 is TGTGCCAGCAGCCCCGTGGGGGGCCAAGAGACCCAGTACTTC.

This clonotype was seen a few times. The J gene is TRBJ1-2, the V gene TRBV7-2; 9 bases are a match to TRBD1. V trimming: 3 bases; J trimming: 6 bases; junction bases outside the gene matches: 5. The CDR3 has 14 amino acids. Germline V gives CDR1 SGHTA, CDR2 FQGNSA. The CDR3 protein is CASSFDRGNNGYTF. The CDR3 region has the DNA TGTGCCAGCAGCTTTGACAGGGGGAATAATGGCTACACCTTC.

For this clonotype: Being one base from a much bigger clone, this may be a read error. The gene calls are TRBV7-8 and TRBJ1-1; no clear D gene. CDR1 SGHVS and CDR2 FQNEAQ come from the germline V gene. This CDR3 contains 15 residues. The CDR3 spells CSSSSMTLSNTEAFF. CDR3 bases: TGTTCCAGCAGCTCAATGACACTTTCCAACACTGAAGCTTTCTTT.

This clonotype turned up a few times. At one end the junction does not follow the germline gene, possibly because of a read error. The V and J genes are TRBV6-1 and TRBJ2-3; tentative D call: TRBD2 (6 bases). The CDR3 is 12 residues long. Germline V lookup: CDR1 MNHNS, CDR2 SASEGT. This chain's CDR3 is CASSYPGEDRRF. CDR3 nucleotide sequence: TGTGCCAGCAGTTACCCCGGGGAGGACCGGCGATTT.

This clonotype appeared many times. This chain joins TRBV7-2 and TRBJ1-2; 7 bases map to TRBD1. The V segment lost 5 bases and the J segment 7 bases; nucleotides outside the gene matches: 13. The CDR3 is 15 amino acids. The germline V gene has CDR1 SGHTA and CDR2 FQGNSA. The CDR3 spells CASSTRQGSTAGYTF. The DNA for the CDR3 is TGTGCCAGCAGCACGAGACAGGGTTCCACCGCTGGCTACACCTTC.

The rearrangement joins TRBV15 to TRBJ2-1, with D perhaps matching TRBD1 (6 bases). Deletions cut 3 bases from V and 6 bases from J, with 12 bases between. Germline CDR1 and CDR2: LNHNV and YYDKDF (reference sequence). CDR3 length equals 14 residues. The CDR3 region has the DNA TGTGCCACCAGCAGGGGGGCCGATAGCAATGAGCAGTTCTTC. It yields the protein CATSRGADSNEQFF.

Concerning this clonotype itself: Lacking the conserved final phenylalanine or tryptophan, this CDR3 likely reflects a read error. This chain connects TRBV10-3 to TRBJ2-1, with D tentatively TRBD2 (7 bases). The CDR3 loop spans 14 amino acids. The V gene lost 7 bases and the J gene lost 1 base, with 11 bases spanning the gap. The germline V gene has CDR1 ENHRY and CDR2 SYGVKD. CDR3 amino acids: CAIMRGGSYNEQFL. The CDR3, as DNA: TGTGCCATCATGAGGGGGGGATCCTACAATGAGCAGTTCTTA.

This clonotype was counted ten times or more. The chain couples TRBV12-5 to TRBJ1-1; D gene ambiguous. V was clipped by 1 base and J by 2 bases, with 5 bases between them. From germline, CDR1 is LGHNT and CDR2 FRNRAP. This CDR3 comprises 13 residues. The CDR3 nucleotides are TGTGCTAGTGGTTTGGCCTTTAACACTGAAGCTTTCTTT. Amino acid sequence: CASGLAFNTEAFF.

This clonotype has more than one count but fewer than ten. V usage is TRBV12-3 or TRBV12-4 and J usage is TRBJ2-7; perhaps TRBD2 as D (6 bases). The V end lost 7 bases, the J end lost 3 bases, and 16 bases lay between the germline ends. This CDR3 is built from 14 residues. The CDR3 nucleotides read TGTGCCAGCACCGGGGGTCGGGTTGGCTACGAGCAGTACTTC. Residues: CASTGGRVGYEQYF.

V and J are TRBV7-2 and TRBJ1-6; unclear D gene. Germline CDR1 and CDR2: SGHTA and FQGNSA. V was trimmed by 10 bases and J by 7 bases, leaving 17 bases between them. The CDR3 has 14 residues. CDR3 DNA: TGTGCCATCAGATTAGGTGGCAGGAATTCACCCCTCCACTTT. Residues: CAIRLGGRNSPLHF.